A single sample gave rise to the 23 T cell receptor beta chains below, sequenced in a study of T cells after yellow fever vaccination. From the 5' RACE reads, TCRdb called clonotypes with MiXCR, one entry per CDR3 protein. The sample holds approximately 300,000 distinct CDR3 sequences, about 10% seen once. The material was CD4+ T cells sorted from PBMCs, obtained 45 days after the yellow fever booster vaccination. The receptors originated from a man younger than 35 who received the YFV17D yellow fever vaccine.

In its sample, this clonotype was seen a few times. V usage is TRBV5-1 and J usage is TRBJ1-2, with D unclear. Trimming took off 6 bases at V and 1 base at J, with 10 bases between the two ends. The CDR3 covers 13 residues. The germline V gene encodes CDR1 SGHRS and CDR2 YFSETQ. The CDR3 region is CASNSGDNYGYTF. The CDR3 bases are TGCGCCAGCAACTCAGGAGATAACTATGGCTACACCTTC.

This chain connects TRBV3-1 to TRBJ1-1; D might be TRBD1 (5 bases). The CDR3 has 14 residues. The V and J ends lost 3 bases and 2 bases respectively, with 10 bases between them. Germline-derived CDR1 and CDR2 are LGHDT and YNNKEL (reference sequence). The chain's CDR3 is CASSHYGGNTEAFF. CDR3 DNA: TGTGCCAGCAGCCATTATGGGGGTAACACTGAAGCTTTCTTT.

J is TRBJ2-1 and V is TRBV3-1, with no clear D. This CDR3 has 15 amino acids. Trimming stripped 0 bases from V and 4 bases from J, with 10 bases between. CDR1 LGHDT and CDR2 YNNKEL come from the germline V gene (reference sequence). CDR3 sequence (DNA): TGTGCCAGCAGCCAAGATCGTAACCCTTACAATGAGCAGTTCTTC. It specifies CASSQDRNPYNEQFF.

This clonotype was detected only a few times. The chain carries TRBV9 and TRBJ1-1; D not certain. Looked up from germline, CDR1 is SGDLS and CDR2 is YYNGEE. Trimming left V 0 bases short and J 4 bases short, with 10 bases between. CDR3 size: 14 residues. The CDR3 DNA is TGTGCCAGCAGCGTAGACGTGGGGTCCACTGAAGCTTTCTTT. Encoded protein: CASSVDVGSTEAFF.

V usage is TRBV28 and J usage is TRBJ1-1; D possibly corresponds to TRBD1 (5 bases). The CDR3 sequence is 13 residues long. V lost 6 bases to trimming and J lost 11 bases, with 19 bases between them. The germline gives CDR1 MDHEN, CDR2 SYDVKM. The CDR3 coding sequence is TGTGCCAGCAGGCCGGGACTTGAGGGGAGGGCTTTCTTT. Translation: CASRPGLEGRAFF.

This clonotype was seen a handful of times. The rearrangement joins TRBV5-4 to TRBJ2-3, with unresolved D. Trimming left V 0 bases short and J 4 bases short, with 9 bases between. CDR3 length: 14 residues. From germline, CDR1 is SGHNT and CDR2 YYREEE (reference sequence). For the CDR3, the DNA is TGTGCCAGCAGCTTGGACCGCTACCCAGATACGCAGTATTTT. Protein sequence: CASSLDRYPDTQYF.

This clonotype was picked up a small number of times. The chain has TRBV12-3 or TRBV12-4 and TRBJ1-5; D is unclear. The CDR3 has 12 amino acids. V dropped 4 bases and J dropped 7 bases, with 8 bases sitting between them. CDR3 coding DNA: TGTGCCAGCAGTTCTAACGACCAGCCCCAGCATTTT. This encodes CASSSNDQPQHF.

This clonotype was detected only a few times. The V call is TRBV4-2, the J call TRBJ1-1; possibly TRBD1 for D (5 bases). The CDR3 runs to 15 residues. Trimming removed 1 base at V and 5 bases at J, with 14 bases between. Germline CDR1 is LGHNA and CDR2 is YNFKEQ. CDR3 residues: CASSQGWGDSTEAFF. Written as DNA, the CDR3 is TGTGCCAGCAGCCAAGGGTGGGGGGATAGTACTGAAGCTTTCTTT.

The sample holds many counts of this clonotype. CDR3 nucleotides: TGTGCCAGCAGCTTAGTGGCAGTTAAGGATCAGCCCCAGCATTTT. Translation: CASSLVAVKDQPQHF. The genes are TRBV7-2 and TRBJ1-5; D is uncertain. The germline V and J ends were trimmed by 1 base and 5 bases, with 12 bases remaining between them. CDR3 length: 15 amino acids. Germline V gene sequence: CDR1 SGHTA, CDR2 FQGNSA.

This clonotype has only a few counts. The chain combines TRBV7-2 with TRBJ2-3, with 8 nucleotides matching TRBD2. Trimming removed 3 bases from V and 10 bases from J; junction bases left unmatched: 0. This CDR3 has 11 amino acids. Germline loops: CDR1 SGHTA, CDR2 FQGNSA. The chain's CDR3 is CASSLTSAQYF. In DNA, the CDR3 is TGTGCCAGCAGCTTGACTAGCGCGCAGTATTTT.

The CDR3 DNA reads TGTGCCAGCAGCTTAAGGAGGGTAGCGGGTTCACCCCTCCACTTT. It codes for CASSLRRVAGSPLHF. The V call is TRBV11-2, the J call TRBJ1-6; D unclear. The CDR3 runs 15 residues. V was cut by 2 bases and J by 9 bases, with 14 bases left in between. Germline-derived CDR1 and CDR2 are SGHAT and FQNNGV.

This clonotype was counted ten times or more. This chain connects TRBV5-1 to TRBJ2-3, with 8 bases lining up with TRBD2. CDR1 SGHRS and CDR2 YFSETQ come from the germline V gene. With V trimmed by 2 bases and J by 2 bases, 4 bases remained unmatched. This CDR3 contains 15 residues. The CDR3 loop reads CASSFSGADTDTQYF. CDR3 nucleotides: TGCGCCAGCAGCTTTAGCGGGGCCGACACAGATACGCAGTATTTT.

The chain couples TRBV5-6 to TRBJ1-1; 9 bases fit TRBD1. The junction had 15 bases not matched to a gene; V was cut back by 4 bases and J by 2 bases. Germline CDR1 reads SGHDT; CDR2 reads YYEEEE. CDR3 size: 18 residues. The CDR3 region is CASSKNRGPLDRNTEAFF. The CDR3 DNA reads TGTGCCAGCAGCAAAAACAGGGGGCCCCTAGACAGAAACACTGAAGCTTTCTTT. Supplemented by reference TRBV5-6 and TRBJ1-1, the full variable domain reads DAGVTQSPTHLIKTRGQQVTLRCSPKSGHDTVSWYQQALGQGPQFIFQYYEEEERQRGNFPDRFSGHQFPNYSSELNVNALLLGDSALYLCASSKNRGPLDRNTEAFFGQGTRLTVV.

The chain has TRBV20-1 and TRBJ2-1; no firm D call. V was shortened by 1 base and J by 3 bases, with 1 base between the two germline ends. The CDR3 has 11 amino acids. Germline V lookup: CDR1 DFQATT, CDR2 SNEGSKA (reference sequence). The CDR3 sequence: CSARVYNEQFF. The CDR3 DNA follows: TGCAGTGCTAGAGTCTACAATGAGCAGTTCTTC.

A few counts support this clonotype. The CDR3 coding sequence is TGTGCCAGCAGTTACCCCGGACTAGCGGGGGGCCATACATTGGCCTACAATGAGCAGTTCTTC. Protein product: CASSYPGLAGGHTLAYNEQFF. V gene TRBV6-2 or TRBV6-3 combines with J gene TRBJ2-1, with 14 bases that match TRBD2. Germline V CDR1 and CDR2: MNHEY, SVGEGT. This CDR3 comprises 21 residues. V lost 2 bases and J lost 2; bases outside the gene matches: 14.

J is TRBJ1-4 and V is TRBV28, with D unresolved. The CDR3 contains 14 residues. V lost 5 bases and J lost 4, with 11 bases in between. Looked up from germline, CDR1 is MDHEN and CDR2 is SYDVKM. The CDR3 region is CASSPRQLNEKLFF. CDR3 nucleotide sequence: TGTGCCAGCAGTCCGAGGCAGCTTAATGAAAAACTGTTTTTT.

The V gene is TRBV4-3, the J gene TRBJ2-1; the D gene is possibly TRBD2 (6 bases). Trimming took off 4 bases at V and 9 bases at J, with 16 bases between the two ends. This CDR3 contains 14 residues. Germline CDR1 LGHNA, CDR2 YSLEER. In DNA form, the CDR3 reads TGCGCCAGCAGCCGGAGTTACGGGGGTGGTGAGCAGTTCTTC. As protein: CASSRSYGGGEQFF.

This clonotype was seen a handful of times. The CDR3 DNA is TGTGCCAGCAGCTTAGCGACAGGGGTGTGGACAGATACGCAGTATTTT. This encodes CASSLATGVWTDTQYF. The chain employs TRBV7-8 and TRBJ2-3, with 8 nucleotides matching TRBD1. V shed 0 bases and J 3 bases; nucleotides not matched to a gene: 5. This CDR3 region has 16 residues. The germline gives CDR1 SGHVS, CDR2 FQNEAQ.

In this sample, this clonotype turned up a few times. The rearrangement links TRBV6-2 or TRBV6-3 to TRBJ1-1; tentative D call: TRBD1 (6 bases). Trimming left V 1 base short and J 4 bases short, with 13 bases between. Germline CDR1 reads MNHEY; CDR2 reads SVGEGT. The CDR3 loop spans 15 amino acids. CDR3 in amino acids: CASSYFSLRGTEAFF. The DNA of the CDR3 is TGTGCCAGCAGTTACTTCTCGCTCAGGGGCACTGAAGCTTTCTTT.

This clonotype was seen more than once but under ten times. The V and J genes are TRBV5-1 and TRBJ1-1; D might be TRBD1 (5 bases). Germline V gene lookup returns CDR1 SGHRS and CDR2 YFSETQ. V dropped 1 base and J dropped 8 bases, with 9 bases sitting between them. The CDR3 consists of 12 residues. The CDR3 coding sequence is TGCGCCAGCAGCTTGCAGGGAGGCGAAGCTTTCTTT. Translating gives CASSLQGGEAFF.

The chain couples TRBV4-1 to TRBJ2-3, with D unresolved. CDR1 and CDR2 from the germline V gene are MGHRA and YSYEKL. Trimming pared 4 bases from V and 2 bases from J, leaving 13 bases between. This CDR3 comprises 15 residues. The DNA of the CDR3 is TGCGCCAGCAGCCGAGGCCCTCAACCCACAGATACGCAGTATTTT. Translated: CASSRGPQPTDTQYF.

This clonotype was seen a few times. The gene calls are TRBV27 and TRBJ2-2, with a possible D match to TRBD1 (5 bases). V lost 5 bases and J lost 3, with 19 bases in between. The CDR3 has 17 residues. Germline values: CDR1 MNHEY, CDR2 SMNVEV (reference sequence). CDR3 protein: CASSTKQAPPYTGELFF. CDR3 DNA sequence: TGTGCCAGCAGTACCAAACAGGCCCCGCCATACACCGGGGAGCTGTTTTTT.

CDR3 nucleotides: TGTGCCAGCAGCCCGACTATCCCCACAGATACGCAGTATTTT. Its protein is CASSPTIPTDTQYF. The chain employs TRBV7-6 and TRBJ2-3; possibly TRBD2 for D (5 bases). CDR1 and CDR2 from the germline V gene are SGHVS and FNYEAQ. The CDR3 runs 14 residues. The ends were cut back, 5 bases at V and 2 bases at J, with 11 bases in the middle.